This entry features one TCR beta chain sequence. The data stem from a study of OX40 agonist ivuxolimab in advanced cancers. The length of the CDR3 is 14 residues. The trim removed 6 bases at V and 6 bases at J, leaving 11 bases unmatched. Germline loops: CDR1 GTSNPN, CDR2 SVGIG (reference sequence). Sequencing was performed with immunoSEQ multiplex PCR; in TCRdb, only in-frame clones are kept and a portion is missing. The sample lists tens of thousands of clones; approximately 94% were seen once. This TCR derives from an adult with an advanced solid tumor such as melanoma, head and neck, liver or kidney cancer. The chain carries TRBV30 and TRBJ1-2, with 9 bases aligning to TRBD1. Here the sequenced sample was CD4+ or CD8+ T cells sorted from blood, taken in a trial of the OX40 agonist ivuxolimab. Here the CDR3 DNA reads TGTGCCTGTACGACCGGGACAGGGTTTGATGGCTACACCTTC. Protein sequence: CACTTGTGFDGYTF.